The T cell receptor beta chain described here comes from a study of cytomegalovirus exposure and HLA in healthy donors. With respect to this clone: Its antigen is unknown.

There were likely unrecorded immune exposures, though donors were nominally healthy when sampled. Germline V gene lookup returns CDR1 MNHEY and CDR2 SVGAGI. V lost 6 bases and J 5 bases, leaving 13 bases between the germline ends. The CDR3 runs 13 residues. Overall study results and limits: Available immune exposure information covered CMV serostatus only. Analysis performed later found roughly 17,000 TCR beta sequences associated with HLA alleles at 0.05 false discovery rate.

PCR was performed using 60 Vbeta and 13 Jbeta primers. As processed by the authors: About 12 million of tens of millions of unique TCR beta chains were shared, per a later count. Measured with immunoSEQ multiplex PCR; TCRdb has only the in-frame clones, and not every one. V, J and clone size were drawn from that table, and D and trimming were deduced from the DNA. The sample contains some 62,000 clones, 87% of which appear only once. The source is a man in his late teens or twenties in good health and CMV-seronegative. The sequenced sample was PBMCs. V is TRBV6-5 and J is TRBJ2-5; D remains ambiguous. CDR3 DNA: TGTGCCAGCAGCCTAGGAGCCCCGGAGACCCAGTACTTC. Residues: CASSLGAPETQYF.